The clone carrying this T cell receptor beta chain was detected only a few times. Its antigen is not identified. The data belong to a study of vaccination and CD4 T cells after COVID-19. Whole-study context: A median of around 70 days (range 14 to 241) separated dose two from the taking of post-vaccine samples. Findings and caveats of the study: Among reactive clones from convalescent patients, a median 86.3% appeared only post-vaccination.

Noted treatment: approximately nine-day PBMC culture with coronavirus spike peptide pools or control peptides (ViraFEST assay). Oncomine TCR Beta short-read sequencing was applied to DNA from cultured CD4+ T cells. From cultured CD4+ T cells, genomic DNA was extracted. In TCRdb, the PCR reads were re-called with MiXCR into one record per CDR3 protein. Among about 10,000 distinct CDR3 sequences listed, about four fifths were seen once. Sequencing was done on a sample of CD4+ T cells from blood, cultured in vitro. The clonotype comes from a human donor who had recovered from COVID-19.

CDR3 protein: CASSLPGQGSEQYF. CDR3 bases: TGTGCCAGCAGCCTTCCGGGACAGGGATCCGAGCAGTACTTC. This chain joins TRBV7-9 and TRBJ2-7, with TRBD1 matching over 9 bases. CDR3 length: 14 amino acids. V lost 5 bases to trimming and J lost 6 bases; unmatched junction nucleotides: 8. CDR1 and CDR2 from the germline V gene are SEHNR and FQNEAQ (reference sequence).